The subject of this entry is one TCR beta chain. What it binds is unknown. This entry comes from a study of CXCR3-negative and CXCR3-positive naive CD8 T cells. General observations from the study: Naive subsets had comparable surface CD5, so TRB CDR3 properties gauged TCR strength. Comparably high diversity was seen in both naive subsets, and much lower diversity in memory CD8+ cells. The study found more hydrophobic TRB CDR3s in CXCR3-positive naive cells than in CXCR3-negative naive cells. With respect to TRBV-TRBJ usage, naive CXCR3-negative and CXCR3-positive cells were similar; memory differed.

Libraries of TRB cDNA were made by 5' RACE and carried UMIs. TCRdb re-called the 5' RACE reads and shows each CDR3 protein once, DNA omitted. Listed are some 130,000 distinct CDR3 sequences; approximately 0.29% falls within the top ten. CDR3 length: 12 residues. CDR1 is SQVTM and CDR2 is ANQGSEA in the germline V gene. Source material: naive CXCR3- CD8+ T cells from blood. Described subset: CD45RO-CCR7+CD27+CD95- naive CD8+ T cells lacking CXCR3 (TNR3-). The chain couples TRBV29-1 to TRBJ1-2; TCRdb gives TRBD1 as the D gene, but with no DNA this cannot be confirmed. This clonotype was obtained from a human donor in good health. Some clones in this sample may be carry-over from other donors' samples. The CDR3 loop reads CSVVRADYGYTF.